Included here is one T cell receptor (beta chain) sequence, with context. Its antigen is as yet unknown. The CDR3 sequence is 14 residues long. The germline V gene has CDR1 SGHAT and CDR2 FQNNGV. The V gene end was trimmed by 5 bases and the J gene end by 4 bases; junction bases not matched to a gene: 5. This record belongs to a study of fetal regulatory T cell absence and autoimmunity. Broader study findings: Compared with cord blood, pancreas showed oligoclonal TCR enrichment, some clones over 85-fold.

Clones were sequenced by immunoSEQ multiplex PCR, and TCRdb holds only the in-frame ones, with some missing. The data contain some 50,000 clones, 70% to 85% of them singletons. Input material: cord blood. This receptor was obtained from a newborn boy with IPEX syndrome. The V call is TRBV11-2, the J call TRBJ2-7; TRBD2 matches 10 bases. CDR3 sequence: CASSPGTSVYEQYF. Here the CDR3 DNA reads TGTGCCAGCAGCCCCGGGACTAGCGTTTACGAGCAGTACTTC.